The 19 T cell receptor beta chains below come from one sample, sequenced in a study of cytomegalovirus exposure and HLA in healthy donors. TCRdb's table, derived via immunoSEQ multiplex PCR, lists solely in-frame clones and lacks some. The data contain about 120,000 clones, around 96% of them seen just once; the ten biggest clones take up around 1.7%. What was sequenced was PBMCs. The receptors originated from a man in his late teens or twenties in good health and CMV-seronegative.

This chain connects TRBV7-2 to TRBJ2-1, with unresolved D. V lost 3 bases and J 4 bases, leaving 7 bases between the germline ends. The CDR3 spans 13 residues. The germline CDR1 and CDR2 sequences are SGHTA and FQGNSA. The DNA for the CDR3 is TGTGCCAGCAGCTTCGCGGAATACAATGAGCAGTTCTTC. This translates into CASSFAEYNEQFF.

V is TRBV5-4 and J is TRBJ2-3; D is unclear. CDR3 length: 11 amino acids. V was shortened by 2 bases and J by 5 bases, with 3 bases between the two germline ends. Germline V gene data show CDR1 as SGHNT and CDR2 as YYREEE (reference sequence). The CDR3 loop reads CASSFGDTQYF. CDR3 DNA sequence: TGTGCCAGCAGCTTCGGAGATACGCAGTATTTT.

This CDR3 reads CASSLELTYGELFF. The CDR3 bases are TGTGCCAGCAGCTTAGAACTAACCTACGGGGAGCTGTTTTTT. The chain has TRBV7-2 and TRBJ2-2; no clear D gene. The V gene lost 1 base and the J gene lost 7 bases, with 10 bases spanning the gap. CDR1 is SGHTA and CDR2 is FQGNSA in the germline V gene. This CDR3 has 14 residues.

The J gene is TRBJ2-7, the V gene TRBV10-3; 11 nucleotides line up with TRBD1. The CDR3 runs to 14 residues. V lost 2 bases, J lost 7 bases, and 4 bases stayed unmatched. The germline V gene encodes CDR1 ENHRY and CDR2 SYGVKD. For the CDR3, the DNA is TGTGCCATCAGTGAGCCCGGGACAGGGGGGGAGCAGTACTTC. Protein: CAISEPGTGGEQYF.

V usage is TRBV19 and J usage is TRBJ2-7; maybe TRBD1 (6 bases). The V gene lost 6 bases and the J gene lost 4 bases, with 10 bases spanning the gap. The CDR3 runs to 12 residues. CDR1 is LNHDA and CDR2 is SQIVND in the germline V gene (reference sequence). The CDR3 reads CASSQQGYEQYF. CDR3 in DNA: TGTGCCAGTAGCCAACAGGGATACGAGCAGTACTTC. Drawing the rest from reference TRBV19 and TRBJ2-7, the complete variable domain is DGGITQSPKYLFRKEGQNVTLSCEQNLNHDAMYWYRQDPGQGLRLIYYSQIVNDFQKGDIAEGYSVSREKKESFPLTVTSAQKNPTAFYLCASSQQGYEQYFGPGTRLTVT.

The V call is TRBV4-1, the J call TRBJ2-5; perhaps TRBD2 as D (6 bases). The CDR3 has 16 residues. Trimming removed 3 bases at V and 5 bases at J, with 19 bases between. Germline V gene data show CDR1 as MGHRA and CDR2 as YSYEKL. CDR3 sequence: CASSQSGLASGETQYF. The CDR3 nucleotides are TGCGCCAGCAGCCAGTCCGGGCTAGCGTCAGGGGAGACCCAGTACTTC.

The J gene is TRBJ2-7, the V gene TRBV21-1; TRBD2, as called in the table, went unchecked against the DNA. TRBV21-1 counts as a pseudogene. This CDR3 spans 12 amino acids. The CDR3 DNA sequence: TGTGCCAGCAGCAGACTAGCGGGCGAGCAGTACTTC. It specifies CASSRLAGEQYF.

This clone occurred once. The CDR3: CASSLQGQVNTGELFF. The DNA of the CDR3 is TGCGCCAGCAGCTTACAGGGACAGGTTAACACCGGGGAGCTGTTTTTT. V usage is TRBV5-1 and J usage is TRBJ2-2; TRBD1 aligns across 8 bases. With 2 bases clipped from V and 2 bases from J, the junction kept 5 bases outside the gene matches. Germline-derived CDR1 and CDR2 are SGHRS and YFSETQ. The CDR3 has 16 amino acids.

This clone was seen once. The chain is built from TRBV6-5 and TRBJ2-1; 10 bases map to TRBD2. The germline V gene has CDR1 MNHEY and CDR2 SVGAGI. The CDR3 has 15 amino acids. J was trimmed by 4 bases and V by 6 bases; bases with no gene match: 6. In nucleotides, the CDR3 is TGTGCCAGCAGCCCTCGGACTAGCGGTTACAATGAGCAGTTCTTC. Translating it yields CASSPRTSGYNEQFF.

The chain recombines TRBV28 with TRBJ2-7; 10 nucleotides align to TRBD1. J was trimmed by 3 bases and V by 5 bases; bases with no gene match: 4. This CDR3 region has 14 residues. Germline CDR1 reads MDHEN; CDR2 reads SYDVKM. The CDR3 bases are TGTGCCAGCAGTGGCCGGGACAGGGGCTACGAGCAGTACTTC. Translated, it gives CASSGRDRGYEQYF. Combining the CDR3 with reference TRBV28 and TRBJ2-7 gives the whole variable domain DVKVTQSSRYLVKRTGEKVFLECVQDMDHENMFWYRQDPGLGLRLIYFSYDVKMKEKGDIPEGYSVSREKKERFSLILESASTNQTSMYLCASSGRDRGYEQYFGPGTRLTVT.

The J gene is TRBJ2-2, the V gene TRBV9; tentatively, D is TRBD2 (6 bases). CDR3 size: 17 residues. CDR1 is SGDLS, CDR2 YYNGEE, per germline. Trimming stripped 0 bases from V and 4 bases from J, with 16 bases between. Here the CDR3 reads CASSVGGGIDGTGELFF. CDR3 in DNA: TGTGCCAGCAGCGTAGGGGGCGGGATTGACGGCACCGGGGAGCTGTTTTTT. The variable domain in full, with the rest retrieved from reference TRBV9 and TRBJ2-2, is DSGVTQTPKHLITATGQRVTLRCSPRSGDLSVYWYQQSLDQGLQFLIQYYNGEERAKGNILERFSAQQFPDLHSELNLSSLELGDSALYFCASSVGGGIDGTGELFFGEGSRLTVL.

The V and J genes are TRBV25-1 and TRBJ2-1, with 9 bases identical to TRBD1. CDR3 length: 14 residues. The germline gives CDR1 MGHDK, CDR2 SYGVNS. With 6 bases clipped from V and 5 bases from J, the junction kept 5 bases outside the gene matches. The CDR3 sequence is CASRGDRVHNEQFF. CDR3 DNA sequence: TGTGCCAGCAGGGGGGACAGGGTTCACAATGAGCAGTTCTTC.

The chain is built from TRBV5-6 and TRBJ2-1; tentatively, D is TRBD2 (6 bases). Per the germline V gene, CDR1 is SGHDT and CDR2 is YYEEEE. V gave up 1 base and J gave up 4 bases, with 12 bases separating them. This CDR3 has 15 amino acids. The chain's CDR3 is CASSLRSSGYNEQFF. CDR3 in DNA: TGTGCCAGCAGCTTGCGAAGTAGCGGTTACAATGAGCAGTTCTTC.

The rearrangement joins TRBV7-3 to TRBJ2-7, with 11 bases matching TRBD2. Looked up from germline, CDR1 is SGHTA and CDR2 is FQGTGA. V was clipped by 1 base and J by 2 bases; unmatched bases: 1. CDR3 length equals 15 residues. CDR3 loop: CASSLRLAGPYEQYF. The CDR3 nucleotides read TGTGCCAGCAGCTTAAGACTAGCGGGGCCCTACGAGCAGTACTTC.

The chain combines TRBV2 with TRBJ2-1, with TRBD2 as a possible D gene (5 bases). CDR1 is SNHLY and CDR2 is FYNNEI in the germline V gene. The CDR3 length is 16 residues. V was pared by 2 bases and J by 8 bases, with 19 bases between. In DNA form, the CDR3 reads TGTGCCAGCAGTGAACTGGTAGAACCACGGGATCATGAGCAGTTCTTC. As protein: CASSELVEPRDHEQFF.

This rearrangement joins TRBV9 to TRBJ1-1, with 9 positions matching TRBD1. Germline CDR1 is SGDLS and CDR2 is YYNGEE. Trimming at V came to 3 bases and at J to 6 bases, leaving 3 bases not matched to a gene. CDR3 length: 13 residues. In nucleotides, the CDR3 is TGTGCCAGCAGCGCAACAGGGGGCTCTGAAGCTTTCTTT. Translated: CASSATGGSEAFF.

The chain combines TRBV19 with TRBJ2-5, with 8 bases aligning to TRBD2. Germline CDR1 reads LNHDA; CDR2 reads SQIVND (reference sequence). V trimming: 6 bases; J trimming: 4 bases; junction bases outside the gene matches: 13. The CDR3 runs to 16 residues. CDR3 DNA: TGTGCCAGTAGCCCAGTTAGAGCGGGAGATGGAGAGACCCAGTACTTC. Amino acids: CASSPVRAGDGETQYF.

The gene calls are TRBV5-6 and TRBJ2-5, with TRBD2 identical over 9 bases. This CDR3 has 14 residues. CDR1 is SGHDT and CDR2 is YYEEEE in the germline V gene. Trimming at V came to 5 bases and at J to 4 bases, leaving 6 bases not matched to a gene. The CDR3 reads CASRLAGAGETQYF. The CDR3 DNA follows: TGTGCCAGCAGGTTAGCGGGAGCGGGAGAGACCCAGTACTTC.

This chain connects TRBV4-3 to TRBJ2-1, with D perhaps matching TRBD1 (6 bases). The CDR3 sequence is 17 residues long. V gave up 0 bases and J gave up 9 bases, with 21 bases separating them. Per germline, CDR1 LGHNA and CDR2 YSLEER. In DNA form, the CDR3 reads TGCGCCAGCAGCCAAGATAAAGGGGGTCCGGCCGCGGGTGAGCAGTTCTTC. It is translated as CASSQDKGGPAAGEQFF.